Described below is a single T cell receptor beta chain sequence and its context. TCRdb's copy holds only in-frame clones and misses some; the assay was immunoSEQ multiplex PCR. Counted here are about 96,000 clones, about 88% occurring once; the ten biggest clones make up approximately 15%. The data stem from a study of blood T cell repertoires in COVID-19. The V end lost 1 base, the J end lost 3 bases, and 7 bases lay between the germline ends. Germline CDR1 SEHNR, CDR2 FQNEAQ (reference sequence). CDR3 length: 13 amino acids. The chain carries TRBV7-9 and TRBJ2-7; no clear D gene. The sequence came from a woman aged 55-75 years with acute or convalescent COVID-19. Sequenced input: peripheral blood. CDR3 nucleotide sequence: TGTGCCAGCAGCTTAGAATCTCTCTACGAGCAGTACTTC. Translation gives CASSLESLYEQYF.